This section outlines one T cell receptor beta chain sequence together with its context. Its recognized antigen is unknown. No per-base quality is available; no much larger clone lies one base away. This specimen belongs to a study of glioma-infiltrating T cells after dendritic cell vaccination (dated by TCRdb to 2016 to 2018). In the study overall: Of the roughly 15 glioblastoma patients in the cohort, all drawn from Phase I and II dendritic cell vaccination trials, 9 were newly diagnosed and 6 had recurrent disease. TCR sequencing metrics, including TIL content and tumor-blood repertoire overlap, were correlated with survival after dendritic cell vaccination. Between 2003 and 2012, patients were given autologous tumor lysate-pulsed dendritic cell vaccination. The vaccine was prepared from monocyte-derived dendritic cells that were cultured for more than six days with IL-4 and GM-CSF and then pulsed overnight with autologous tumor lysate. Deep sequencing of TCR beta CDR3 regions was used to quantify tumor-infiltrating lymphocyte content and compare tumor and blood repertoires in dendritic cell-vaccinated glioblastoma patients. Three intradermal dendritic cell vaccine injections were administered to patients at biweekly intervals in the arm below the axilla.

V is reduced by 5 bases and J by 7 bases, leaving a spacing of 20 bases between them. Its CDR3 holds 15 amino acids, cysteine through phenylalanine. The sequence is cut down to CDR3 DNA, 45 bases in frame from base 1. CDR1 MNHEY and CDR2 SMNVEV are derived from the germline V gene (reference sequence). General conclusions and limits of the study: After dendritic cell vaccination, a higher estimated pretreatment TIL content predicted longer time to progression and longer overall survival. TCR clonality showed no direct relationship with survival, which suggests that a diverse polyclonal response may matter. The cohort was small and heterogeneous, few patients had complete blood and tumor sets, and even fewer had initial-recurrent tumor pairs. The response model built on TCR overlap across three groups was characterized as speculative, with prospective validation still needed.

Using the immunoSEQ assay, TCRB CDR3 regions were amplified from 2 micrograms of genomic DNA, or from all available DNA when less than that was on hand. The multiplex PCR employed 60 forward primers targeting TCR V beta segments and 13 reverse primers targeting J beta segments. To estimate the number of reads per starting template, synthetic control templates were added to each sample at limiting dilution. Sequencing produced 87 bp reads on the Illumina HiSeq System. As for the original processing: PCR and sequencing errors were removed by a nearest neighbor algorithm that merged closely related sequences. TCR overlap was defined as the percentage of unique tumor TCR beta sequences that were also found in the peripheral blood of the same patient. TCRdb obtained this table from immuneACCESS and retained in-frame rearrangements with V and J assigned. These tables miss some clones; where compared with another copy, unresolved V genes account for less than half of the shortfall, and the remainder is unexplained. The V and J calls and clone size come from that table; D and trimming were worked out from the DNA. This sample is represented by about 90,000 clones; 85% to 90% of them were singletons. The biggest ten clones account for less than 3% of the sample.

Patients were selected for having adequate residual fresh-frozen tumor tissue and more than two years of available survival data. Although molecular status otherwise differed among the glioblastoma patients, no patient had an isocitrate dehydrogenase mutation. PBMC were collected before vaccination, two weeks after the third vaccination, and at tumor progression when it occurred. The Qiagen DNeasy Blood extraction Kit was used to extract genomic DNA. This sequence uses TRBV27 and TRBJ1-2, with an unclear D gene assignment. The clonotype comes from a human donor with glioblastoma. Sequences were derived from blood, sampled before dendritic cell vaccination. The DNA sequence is TGTGCCAGCAGTCCGCGGGGAGGTCCAGGAGGTGGCTACACCTTC. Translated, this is CASSPRGGPGGGYTF.